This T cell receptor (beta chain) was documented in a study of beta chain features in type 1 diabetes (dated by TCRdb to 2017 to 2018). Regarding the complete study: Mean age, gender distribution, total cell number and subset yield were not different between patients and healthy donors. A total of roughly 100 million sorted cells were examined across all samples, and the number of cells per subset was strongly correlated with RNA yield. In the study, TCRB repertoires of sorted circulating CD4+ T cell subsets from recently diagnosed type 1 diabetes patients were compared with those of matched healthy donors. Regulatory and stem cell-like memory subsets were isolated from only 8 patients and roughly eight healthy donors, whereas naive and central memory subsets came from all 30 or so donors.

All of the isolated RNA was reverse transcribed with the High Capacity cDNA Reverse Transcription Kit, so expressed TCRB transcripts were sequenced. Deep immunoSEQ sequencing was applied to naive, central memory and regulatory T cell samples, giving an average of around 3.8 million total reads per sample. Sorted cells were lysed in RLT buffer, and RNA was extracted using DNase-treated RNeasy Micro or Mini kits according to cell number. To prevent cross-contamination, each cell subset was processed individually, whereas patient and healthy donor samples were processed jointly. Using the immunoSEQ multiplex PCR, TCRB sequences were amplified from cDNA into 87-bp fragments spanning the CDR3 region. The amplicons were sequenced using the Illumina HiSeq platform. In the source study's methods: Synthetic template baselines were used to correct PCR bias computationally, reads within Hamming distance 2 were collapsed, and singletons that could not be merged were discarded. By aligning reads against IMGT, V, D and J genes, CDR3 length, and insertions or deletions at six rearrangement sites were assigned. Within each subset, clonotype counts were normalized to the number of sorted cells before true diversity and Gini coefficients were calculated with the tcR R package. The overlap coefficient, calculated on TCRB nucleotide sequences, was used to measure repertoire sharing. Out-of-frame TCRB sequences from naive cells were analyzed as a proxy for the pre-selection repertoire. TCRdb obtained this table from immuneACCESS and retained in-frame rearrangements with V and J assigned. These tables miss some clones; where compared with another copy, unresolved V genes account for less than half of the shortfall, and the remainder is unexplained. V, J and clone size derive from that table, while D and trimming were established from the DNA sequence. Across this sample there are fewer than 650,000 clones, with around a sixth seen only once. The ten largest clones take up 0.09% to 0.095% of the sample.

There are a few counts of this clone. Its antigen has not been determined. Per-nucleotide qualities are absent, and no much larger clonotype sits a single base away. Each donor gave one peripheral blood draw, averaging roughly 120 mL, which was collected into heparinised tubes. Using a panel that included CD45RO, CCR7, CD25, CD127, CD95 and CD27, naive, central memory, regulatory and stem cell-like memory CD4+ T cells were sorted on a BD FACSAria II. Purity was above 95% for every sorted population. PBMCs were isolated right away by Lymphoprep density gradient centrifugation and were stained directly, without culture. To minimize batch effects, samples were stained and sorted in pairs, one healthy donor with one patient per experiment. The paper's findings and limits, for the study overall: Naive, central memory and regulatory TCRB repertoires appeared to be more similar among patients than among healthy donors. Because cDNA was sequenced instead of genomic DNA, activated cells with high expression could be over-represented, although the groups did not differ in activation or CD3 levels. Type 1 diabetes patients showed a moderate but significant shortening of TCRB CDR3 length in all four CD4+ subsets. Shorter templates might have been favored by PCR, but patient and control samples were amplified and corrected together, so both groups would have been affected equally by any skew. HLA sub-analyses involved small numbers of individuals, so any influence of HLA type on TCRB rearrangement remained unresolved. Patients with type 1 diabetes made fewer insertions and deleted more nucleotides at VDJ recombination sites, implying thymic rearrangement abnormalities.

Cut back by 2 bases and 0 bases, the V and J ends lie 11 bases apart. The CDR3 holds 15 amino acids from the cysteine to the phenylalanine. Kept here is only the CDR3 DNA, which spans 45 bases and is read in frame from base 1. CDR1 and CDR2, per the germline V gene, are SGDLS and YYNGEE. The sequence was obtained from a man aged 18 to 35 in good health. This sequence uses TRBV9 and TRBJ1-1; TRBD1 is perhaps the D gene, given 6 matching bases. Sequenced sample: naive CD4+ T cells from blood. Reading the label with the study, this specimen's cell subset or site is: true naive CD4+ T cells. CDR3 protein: CASSVWGDMNTEAFF. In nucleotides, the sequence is TGTGCCAGCAGCGTCTGGGGGGACATGAACACTGAAGCTTTCTTT. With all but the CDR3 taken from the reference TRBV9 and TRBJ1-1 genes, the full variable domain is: DSGVTQTPKHLITATGQRVTLRCSPRSGDLSVYWYQQSLDQGLQFLIQYYNGEERAKGNILERFSAQQFPDLHSELNLSSLELGDSALYFCASSVWGDMNTEAFFGQGTRLTVV.